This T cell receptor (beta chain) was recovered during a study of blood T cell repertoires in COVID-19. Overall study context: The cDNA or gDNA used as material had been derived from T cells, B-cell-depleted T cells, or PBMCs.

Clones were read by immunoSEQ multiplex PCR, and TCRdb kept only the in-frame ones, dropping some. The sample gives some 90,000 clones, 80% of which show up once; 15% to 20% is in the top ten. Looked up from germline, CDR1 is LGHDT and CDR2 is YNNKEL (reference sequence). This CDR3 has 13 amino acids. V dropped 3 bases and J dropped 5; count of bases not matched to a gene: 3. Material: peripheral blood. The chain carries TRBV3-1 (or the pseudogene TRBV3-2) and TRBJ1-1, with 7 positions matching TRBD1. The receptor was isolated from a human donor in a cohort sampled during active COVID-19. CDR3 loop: CASSHDRATEAFF. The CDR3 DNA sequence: TGTGCCAGCAGCCACGACAGGGCTACTGAAGCTTTCTTT.